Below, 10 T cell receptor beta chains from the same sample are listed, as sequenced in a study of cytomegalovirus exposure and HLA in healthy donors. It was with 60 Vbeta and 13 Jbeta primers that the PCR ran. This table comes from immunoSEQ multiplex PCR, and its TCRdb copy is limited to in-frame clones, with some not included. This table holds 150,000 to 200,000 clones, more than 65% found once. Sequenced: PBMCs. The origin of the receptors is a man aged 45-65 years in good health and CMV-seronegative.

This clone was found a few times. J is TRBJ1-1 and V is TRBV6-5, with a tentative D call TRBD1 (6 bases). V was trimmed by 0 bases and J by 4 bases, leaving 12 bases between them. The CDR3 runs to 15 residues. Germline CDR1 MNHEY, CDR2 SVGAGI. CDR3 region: CASSYSTGFGTEAFF. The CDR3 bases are TGTGCCAGCAGTTACTCAACAGGGTTCGGCACTGAAGCTTTCTTT.

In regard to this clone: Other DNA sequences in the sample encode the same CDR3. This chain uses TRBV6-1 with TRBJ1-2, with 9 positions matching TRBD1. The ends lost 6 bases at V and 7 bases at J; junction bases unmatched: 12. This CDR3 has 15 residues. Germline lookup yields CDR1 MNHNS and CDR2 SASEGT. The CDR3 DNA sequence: TGTGCCAGCAGCCGTCCGGGACAGGGAGTAAGTGGCTACACCTTC. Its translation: CASSRPGQGVSGYTF.

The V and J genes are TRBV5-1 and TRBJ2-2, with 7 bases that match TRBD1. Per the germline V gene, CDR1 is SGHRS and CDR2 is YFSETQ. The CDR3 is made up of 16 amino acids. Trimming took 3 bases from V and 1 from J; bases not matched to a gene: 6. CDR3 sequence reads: CASSSRDSGNTGELFF. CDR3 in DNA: TGCGCCAGCAGCTCCCGGGACAGCGGGAACACCGGGGAGCTGTTTTTT.

The CDR3 region is CSARRTGHSYEQYF. The CDR3 nucleotides are TGCAGCGCCAGACGGACAGGGCATTCCTACGAGCAGTACTTC. The chain has TRBV29-1 and TRBJ2-7; 8 positions match TRBD1. The CDR3 extends over 14 amino acids. V gave up 7 bases and J gave up 1 base; unmatched junction bases: 9. Per the germline V gene, CDR1 is SQVTM and CDR2 is ANQGSEA.

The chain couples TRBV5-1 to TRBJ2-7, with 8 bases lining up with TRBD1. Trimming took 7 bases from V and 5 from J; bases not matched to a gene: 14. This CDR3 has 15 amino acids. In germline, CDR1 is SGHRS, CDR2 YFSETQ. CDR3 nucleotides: TGCGCCAGCTTCCGCGGACAGGGAGGATCCAACGAGCAGTACTTC. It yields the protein CASFRGQGGSNEQYF.

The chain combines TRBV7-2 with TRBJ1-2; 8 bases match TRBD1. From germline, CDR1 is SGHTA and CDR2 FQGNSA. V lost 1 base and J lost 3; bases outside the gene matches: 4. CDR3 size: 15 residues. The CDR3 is CASSLDPGGDYGYTF. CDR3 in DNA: TGTGCCAGCAGCTTAGATCCAGGGGGCGACTATGGCTACACCTTC.

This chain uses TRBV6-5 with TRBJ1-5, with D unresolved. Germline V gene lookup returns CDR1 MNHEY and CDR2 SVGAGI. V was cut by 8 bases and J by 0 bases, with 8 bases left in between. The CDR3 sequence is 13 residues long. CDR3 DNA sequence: TGTGCCAGCCTAGAATATAGCAATCAGCCCCAGCATTTT. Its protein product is CASLEYSNQPQHF.

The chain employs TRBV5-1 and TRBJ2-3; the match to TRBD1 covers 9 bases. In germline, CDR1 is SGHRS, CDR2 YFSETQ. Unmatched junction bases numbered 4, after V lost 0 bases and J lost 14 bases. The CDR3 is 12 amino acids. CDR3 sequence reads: CASSLAGQGWYF. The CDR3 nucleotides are TGCGCCAGCAGCTTGGCGGGACAGGGCTGGTATTTT.

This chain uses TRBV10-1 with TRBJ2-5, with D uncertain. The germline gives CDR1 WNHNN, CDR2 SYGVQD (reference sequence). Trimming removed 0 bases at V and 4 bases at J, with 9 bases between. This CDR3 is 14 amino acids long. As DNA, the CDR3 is TGCGCCAGCAGTGAGTCGGTGCAGCGAGAGACCCAGTACTTC. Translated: CASSESVQRETQYF.

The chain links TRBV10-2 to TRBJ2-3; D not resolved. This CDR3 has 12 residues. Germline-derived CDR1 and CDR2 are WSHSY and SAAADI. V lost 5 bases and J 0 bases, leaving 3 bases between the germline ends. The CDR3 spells CASSTSTDTQYF. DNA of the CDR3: TGCGCCAGCAGTACTAGCACAGATACGCAGTATTTT.